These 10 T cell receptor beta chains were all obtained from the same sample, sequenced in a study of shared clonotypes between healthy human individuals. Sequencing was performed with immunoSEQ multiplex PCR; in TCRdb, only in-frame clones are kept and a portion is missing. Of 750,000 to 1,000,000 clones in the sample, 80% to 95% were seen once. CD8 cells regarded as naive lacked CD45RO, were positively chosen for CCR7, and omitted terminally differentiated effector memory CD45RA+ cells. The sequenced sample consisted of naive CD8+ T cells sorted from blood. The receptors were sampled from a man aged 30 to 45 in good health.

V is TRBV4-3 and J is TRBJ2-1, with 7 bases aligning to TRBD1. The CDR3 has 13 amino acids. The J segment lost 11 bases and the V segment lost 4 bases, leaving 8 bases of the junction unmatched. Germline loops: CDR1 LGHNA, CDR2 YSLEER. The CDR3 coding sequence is TGCGCCAGCAGCCTAGGGACAGCGAACCAGCAGTTCTTC. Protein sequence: CASSLGTANQQFF.

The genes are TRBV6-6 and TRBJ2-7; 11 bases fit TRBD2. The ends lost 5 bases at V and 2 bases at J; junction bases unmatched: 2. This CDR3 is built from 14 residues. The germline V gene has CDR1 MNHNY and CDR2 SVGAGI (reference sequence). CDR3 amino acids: CASSPTSGAYEQYF. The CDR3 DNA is TGTGCCAGCAGTCCGACTAGCGGGGCCTACGAGCAGTACTTC.

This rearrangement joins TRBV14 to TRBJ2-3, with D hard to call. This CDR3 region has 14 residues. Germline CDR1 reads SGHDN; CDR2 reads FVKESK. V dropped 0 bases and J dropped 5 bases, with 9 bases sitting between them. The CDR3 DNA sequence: TGTGCCAGCAGCCAAGATCCTGAGCAAGATACGCAGTATTTT. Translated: CASSQDPEQDTQYF. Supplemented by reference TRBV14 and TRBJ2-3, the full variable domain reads EAGVTQFPSHSVIEKGQTVTLRCDPISGHDNLYWYRRVMGKEIKFLLHFVKESKQDESGMPNNRFLAERTGGTYSTLKVQPAELEDSGVYFCASSQDPEQDTQYFGPGTRLTVL.

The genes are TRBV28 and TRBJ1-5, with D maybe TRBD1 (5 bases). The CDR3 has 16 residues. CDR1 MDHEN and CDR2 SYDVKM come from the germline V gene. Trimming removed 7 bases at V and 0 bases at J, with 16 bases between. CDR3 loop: CASTTSGTDSNQPQHF. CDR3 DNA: TGTGCCAGCACCACCTCCGGGACTGATAGCAATCAGCCCCAGCATTTT.

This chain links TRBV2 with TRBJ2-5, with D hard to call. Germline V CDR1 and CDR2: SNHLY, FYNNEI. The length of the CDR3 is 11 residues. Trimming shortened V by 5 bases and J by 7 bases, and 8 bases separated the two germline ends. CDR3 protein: CASSTQWTQYF. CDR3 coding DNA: TGTGCCAGCAGTACTCAATGGACCCAGTACTTC.

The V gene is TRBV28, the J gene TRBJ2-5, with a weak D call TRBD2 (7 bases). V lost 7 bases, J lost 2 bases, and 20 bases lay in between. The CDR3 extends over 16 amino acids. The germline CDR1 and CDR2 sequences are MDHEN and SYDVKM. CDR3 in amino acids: CASTSLGGTRQETQYF. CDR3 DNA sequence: TGTGCCAGCACCTCATTGGGAGGGACACGACAAGAGACCCAGTACTTC.

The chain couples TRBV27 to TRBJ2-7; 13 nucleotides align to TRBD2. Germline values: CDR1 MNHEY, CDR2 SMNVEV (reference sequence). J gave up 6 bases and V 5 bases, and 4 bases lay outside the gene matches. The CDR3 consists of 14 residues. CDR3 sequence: CASSQGLAGIEQYF. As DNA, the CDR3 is TGTGCCAGCAGTCAGGGACTAGCGGGAATCGAGCAGTACTTC.

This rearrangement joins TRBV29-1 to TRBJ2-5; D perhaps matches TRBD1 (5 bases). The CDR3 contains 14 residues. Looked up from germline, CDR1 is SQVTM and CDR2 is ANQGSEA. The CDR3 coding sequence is TGCACCTTACTAACCGACAGTGTACAAGAGACCCAGTACTTC. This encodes CTLLTDSVQETQYF.

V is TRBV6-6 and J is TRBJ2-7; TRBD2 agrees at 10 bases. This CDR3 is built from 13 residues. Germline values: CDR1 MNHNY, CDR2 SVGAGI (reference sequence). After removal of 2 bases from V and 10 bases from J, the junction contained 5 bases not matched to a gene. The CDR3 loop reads CASSYGLAGEQYF. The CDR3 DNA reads TGTGCCAGCAGTTACGGTCTAGCGGGAGAACAGTACTTC.

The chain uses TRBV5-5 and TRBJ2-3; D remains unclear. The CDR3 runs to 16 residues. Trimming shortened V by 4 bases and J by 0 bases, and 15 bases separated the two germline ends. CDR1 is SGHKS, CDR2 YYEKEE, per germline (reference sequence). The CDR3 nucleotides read TGTGCCAGCAGCCTCGTAGGGCAGTCTAGCACAGATACGCAGTATTTT. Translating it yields CASSLVGQSSTDTQYF.